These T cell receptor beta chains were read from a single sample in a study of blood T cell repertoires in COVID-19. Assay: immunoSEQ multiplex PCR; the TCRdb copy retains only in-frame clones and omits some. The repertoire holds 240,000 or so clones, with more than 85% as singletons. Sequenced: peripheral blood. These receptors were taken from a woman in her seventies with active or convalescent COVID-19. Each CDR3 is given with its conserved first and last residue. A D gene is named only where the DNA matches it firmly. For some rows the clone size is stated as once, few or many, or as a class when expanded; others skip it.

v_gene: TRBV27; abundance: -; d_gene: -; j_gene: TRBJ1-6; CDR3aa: CASKPGGTGPPLHF; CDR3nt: TGTGCCAGCAAACCGGGGGGGACGGGGCCACCCCTCCACTTT
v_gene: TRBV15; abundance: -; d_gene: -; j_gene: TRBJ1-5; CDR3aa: CATSSRTAYTSFSNQPQHF; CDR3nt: TGTGCCACCAGCTCGCGGACAGCCTATACCAGTTTTAGCAATCAGCCCCAGCATTTT
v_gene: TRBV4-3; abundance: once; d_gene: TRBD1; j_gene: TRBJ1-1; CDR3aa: CASSQSPGQALNTEAFF; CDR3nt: TGCGCCAGCAGCCAATCCCCGGGACAGGCCTTGAACACTGAAGCTTTCTTT
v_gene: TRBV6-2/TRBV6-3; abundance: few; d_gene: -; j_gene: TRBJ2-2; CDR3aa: CASSYKAGVGLFF; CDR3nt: TGTGCCAGCAGTTACAAGGCAGGGGTGGGGCTGTTTTTT
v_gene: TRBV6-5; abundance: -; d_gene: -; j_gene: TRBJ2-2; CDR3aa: CASRLSYNTGELFF; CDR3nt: TGTGCCAGCAGACTGAGTTATAACACCGGGGAGCTGTTTTTT
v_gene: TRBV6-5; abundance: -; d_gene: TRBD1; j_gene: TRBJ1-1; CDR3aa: CASSYNRQGAEAFF; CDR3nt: TGTGCCAGCAGTTACAATCGACAGGGGGCTGAAGCTTTCTTT
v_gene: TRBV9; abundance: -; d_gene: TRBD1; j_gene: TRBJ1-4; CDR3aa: CASSTAGTGVEKLFF; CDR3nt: TGTGCCAGCAGCACCGCCGGGACAGGGGTGGAAAAACTGTTTTTT
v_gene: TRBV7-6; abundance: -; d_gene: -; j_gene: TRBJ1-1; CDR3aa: CASSPRGGTEAFF; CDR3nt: TGTGCCAGCAGCCCGAGGGGGGGCACTGAAGCTTTCTTT
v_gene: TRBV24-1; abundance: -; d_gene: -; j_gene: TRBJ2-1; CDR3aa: CATSEPTGHGNEQFF; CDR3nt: TGTGCCACCAGTGAGCCCACGGGACACGGCAATGAGCAGTTCTTC
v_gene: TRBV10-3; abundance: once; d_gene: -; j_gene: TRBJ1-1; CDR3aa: CAITRQPSTEAFF; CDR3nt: TGTGCCATCACGAGGCAGCCGAGCACTGAAGCTTTCTTT
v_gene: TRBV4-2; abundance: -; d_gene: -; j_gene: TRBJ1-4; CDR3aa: CASSQIKQGREKLFF; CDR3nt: TGTGCCAGCAGCCAAATCAAACAGGGCAGGGAAAAACTGTTTTTT
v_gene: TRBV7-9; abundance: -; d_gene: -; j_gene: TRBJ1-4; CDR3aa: CASSLGTANEKLFF; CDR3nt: TGTGCCAGCAGCTTAGGGACAGCTAATGAAAAACTGTTTTTT
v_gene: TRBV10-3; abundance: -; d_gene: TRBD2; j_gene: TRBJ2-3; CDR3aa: CAISYSGGGTDTQYF; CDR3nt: TGTGCCATCAGTTATAGCGGGGGGGGCACAGATACGCAGTATTTT
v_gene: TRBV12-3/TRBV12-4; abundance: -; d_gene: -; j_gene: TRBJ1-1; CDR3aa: CASSLGGIEAFF; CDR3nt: TGTGCCAGCAGTTTAGGAGGTATTGAAGCTTTCTTT
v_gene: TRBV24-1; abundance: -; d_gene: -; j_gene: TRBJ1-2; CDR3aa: CATSMGHQSGYTF; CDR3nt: TGTGCCACCAGCATGGGACACCAGAGTGGCTACACCTTC
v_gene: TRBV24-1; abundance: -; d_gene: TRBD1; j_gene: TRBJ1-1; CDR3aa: CATSEGDSGVNTEAFF; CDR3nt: TGTGCCACCAGTGAGGGGGACAGCGGAGTGAACACTGAAGCTTTCTTT
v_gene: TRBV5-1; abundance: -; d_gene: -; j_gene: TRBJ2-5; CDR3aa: CASSLTDQETQYF; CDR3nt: TGCGCCAGCAGCTTAACTGACCAAGAGACCCAGTACTTC
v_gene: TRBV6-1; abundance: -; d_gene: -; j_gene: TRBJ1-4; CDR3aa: CASSGRYSTATNEKLFF; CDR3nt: TGTGCCAGCAGTGGGCGCTACAGCACCGCAACTAATGAAAAACTGTTTTTT
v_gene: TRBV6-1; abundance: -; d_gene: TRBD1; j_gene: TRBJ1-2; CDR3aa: CASSEALQGVYGYTF; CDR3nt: TGTGCCAGCAGTGAAGCGCTCCAGGGGGTATATGGCTACACCTTC
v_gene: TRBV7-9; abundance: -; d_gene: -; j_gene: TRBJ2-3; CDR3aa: CASSLSGSTDTQYF; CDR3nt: TGTGCCAGCAGCCTTAGCGGTAGCACAGATACGCAGTATTTT
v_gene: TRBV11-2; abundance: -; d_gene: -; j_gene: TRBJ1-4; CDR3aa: CASRAGGGSLRRNEKLFF; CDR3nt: TGTGCCAGCAGGGCTGGGGGAGGAAGTTTAAGAAGGAACGAAAAACTGTTTTTT
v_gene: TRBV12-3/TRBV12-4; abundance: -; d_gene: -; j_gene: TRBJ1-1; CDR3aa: CASSLGARAEAFF; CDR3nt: TGTGCCAGCAGTTTGGGGGCTAGGGCTGAAGCTTTCTTT
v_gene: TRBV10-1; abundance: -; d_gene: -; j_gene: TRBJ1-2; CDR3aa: CASSEVVSGSRLTF; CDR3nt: TGCGCCAGCAGTGAAGTAGTAAGCGGGTCTCGGCTTACCTTC
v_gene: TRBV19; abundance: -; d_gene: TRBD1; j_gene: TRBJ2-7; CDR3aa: CASTSTGGSYEQYF; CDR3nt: TGTGCCAGTACCTCGACAGGGGGCTCCTACGAGCAGTACTTC
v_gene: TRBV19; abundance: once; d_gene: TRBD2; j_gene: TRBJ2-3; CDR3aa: CASTLSGGVMTDTQYF; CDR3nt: TGTGCCAGTACCTTAAGCGGGGGGGTTATGACAGATACGCAGTATTTT
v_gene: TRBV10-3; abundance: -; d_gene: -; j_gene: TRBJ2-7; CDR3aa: CAISDKGAYEQYF; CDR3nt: TGTGCCATCAGTGACAAGGGAGCCTACGAGCAGTACTTC
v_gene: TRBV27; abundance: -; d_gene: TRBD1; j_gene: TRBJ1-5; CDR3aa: CASRGGGQPQHF; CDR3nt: TGTGCCAGCAGAGGGGGCGGTCAGCCCCAGCATTTT
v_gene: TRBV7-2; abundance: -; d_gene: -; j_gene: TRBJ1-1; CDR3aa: CASSLGPGVTEAFF; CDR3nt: TGTGCCAGCAGCTTAGGGCCGGGGGTCACTGAAGCTTTCTTT
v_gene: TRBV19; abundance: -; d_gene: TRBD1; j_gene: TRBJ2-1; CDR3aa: CASSPETGGYNEQFF; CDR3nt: TGTGCCAGTAGCCCCGAGACAGGGGGATACAATGAGCAGTTCTTC
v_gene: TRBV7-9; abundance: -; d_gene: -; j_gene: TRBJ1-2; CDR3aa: CASSPLVLYGYTF; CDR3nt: TGTGCCAGCAGCCCTCTCGTACTCTATGGCTACACCTTC
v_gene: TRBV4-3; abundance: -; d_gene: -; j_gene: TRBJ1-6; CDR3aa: CASSPSGYGNSPLHF; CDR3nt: TGCGCCAGCAGCCCCTCTGGATACGGGAATTCACCCCTCCACTTT
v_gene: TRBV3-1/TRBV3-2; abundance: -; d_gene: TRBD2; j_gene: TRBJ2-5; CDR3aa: CASTQPVGSGDQTQYF; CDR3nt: TGTGCCAGCACCCAACCGGTCGGTAGCGGGGACCAGACCCAGTACTTC
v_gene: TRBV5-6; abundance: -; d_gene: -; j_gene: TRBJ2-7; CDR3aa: CASSLPGSYYEQYF; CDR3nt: TGTGCCAGCAGCCTTCCAGGCTCCTACTACGAGCAGTACTTC
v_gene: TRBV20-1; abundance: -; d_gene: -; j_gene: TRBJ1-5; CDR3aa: CSASVGRGQPQHF; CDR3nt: TGCAGTGCTAGTGTAGGGAGGGGTCAGCCCCAGCATTTT
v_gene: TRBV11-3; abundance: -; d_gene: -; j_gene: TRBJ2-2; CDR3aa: CASSLDGQRGELFF; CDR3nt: TGTGCCAGCAGCTTAGATGGACAGAGAGGGGAGCTGTTTTTT
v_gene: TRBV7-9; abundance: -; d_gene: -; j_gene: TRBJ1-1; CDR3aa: CASRPTQLNTEAFF; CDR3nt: TGTGCCAGCAGACCCACACAATTGAACACTGAAGCTTTCTTT
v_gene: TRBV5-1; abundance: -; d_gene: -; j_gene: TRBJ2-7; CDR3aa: CASSLGLTLSYEQYF; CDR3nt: TGCGCCAGCAGCTTGGGACTCACACTCTCCTACGAGCAGTACTTC
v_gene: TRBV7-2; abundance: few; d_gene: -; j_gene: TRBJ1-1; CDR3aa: CASSSQGINTEAFF; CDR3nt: TGTGCCAGCAGCTCCCAGGGAATCAACACTGAAGCTTTCTTT
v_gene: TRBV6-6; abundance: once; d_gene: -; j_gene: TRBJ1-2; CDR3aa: CASSYVDIYTF; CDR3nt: TGTGCCAGCAGTTACGTAGACATTTACACCTTC
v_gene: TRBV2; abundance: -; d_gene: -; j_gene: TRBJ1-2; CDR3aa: CASSADGRGYGYTF; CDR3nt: TGTGCCAGCAGTGCGGACGGAAGGGGCTATGGCTACACCTTC
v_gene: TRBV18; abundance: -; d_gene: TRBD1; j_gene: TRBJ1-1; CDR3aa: CASSPGAQEGHPGGNTEVFF; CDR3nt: TGTGCCAGCTCACCCGGGGCTCAGGAAGGCCACCCAGGGGGAAACACTGAAGTTTTCTTT
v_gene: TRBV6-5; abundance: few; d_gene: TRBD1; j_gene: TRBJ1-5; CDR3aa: CASSSFGTGNQPQHF; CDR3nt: TGTGCCAGCAGTTCTTTCGGGACAGGGAATCAGCCCCAGCATTTT
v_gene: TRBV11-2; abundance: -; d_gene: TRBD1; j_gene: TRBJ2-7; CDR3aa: CASSPQGPYEQYF; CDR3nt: TGTGCCAGCAGCCCACAGGGGCCCTACGAGCAGTACTTC
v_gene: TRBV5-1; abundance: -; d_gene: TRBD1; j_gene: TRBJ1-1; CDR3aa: CASSQATGGFAEAFF; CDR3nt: TGCGCCAGCAGCCAGGCGACAGGGGGCTTTGCTGAAGCTTTCTTT
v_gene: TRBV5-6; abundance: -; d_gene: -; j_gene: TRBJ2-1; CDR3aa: CASSRLYNEQFF; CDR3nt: TGTGCCAGCAGTAGACTCTACAATGAGCAGTTCTTC
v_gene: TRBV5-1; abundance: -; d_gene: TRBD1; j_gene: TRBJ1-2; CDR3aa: CASSLEGPAGGDNYGYTF; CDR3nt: TGCGCCAGCAGCTTGGAGGGGCCCGCAGGGGGTGATAACTATGGCTACACCTTC
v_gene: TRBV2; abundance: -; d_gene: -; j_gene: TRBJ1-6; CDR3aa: CARGEREGNSPLHF; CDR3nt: TGTGCCAGGGGAGAGAGGGAGGGTAATTCACCCCTCCACTTT
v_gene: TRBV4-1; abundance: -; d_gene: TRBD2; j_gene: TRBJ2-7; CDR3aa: CASSPTGTTSYEQYF; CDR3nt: TGCGCCAGCAGCCCTACGGGGACTACAAGCTACGAGCAGTACTTC
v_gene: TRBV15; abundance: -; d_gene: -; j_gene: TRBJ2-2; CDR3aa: CATSRVTGNTGELFF; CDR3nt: TGTGCCACCAGCAGGGTGACAGGGAACACCGGGGAGCTGTTTTTT
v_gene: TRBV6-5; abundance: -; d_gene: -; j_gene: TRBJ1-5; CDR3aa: CASTQDSNQPQHF; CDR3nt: TGTGCCAGCACCCAGGATAGCAATCAGCCCCAGCATTTT
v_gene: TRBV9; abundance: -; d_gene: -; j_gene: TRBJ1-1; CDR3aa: CASSQLGLVAEAFF; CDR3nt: TGTGCCAGCAGCCAGCTGGGACTTGTTGCTGAAGCTTTCTTT
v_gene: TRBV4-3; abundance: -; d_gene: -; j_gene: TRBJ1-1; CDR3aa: CASSQESQVNTEAFF; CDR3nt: TGCGCCAGCAGCCAAGAATCACAGGTGAACACTGAAGCTTTCTTT
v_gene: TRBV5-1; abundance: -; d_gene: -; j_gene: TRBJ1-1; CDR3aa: CASSQNLQATKVNTEAFF; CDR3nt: TGCGCCAGCAGTCAAAACCTACAGGCGACCAAAGTGAACACTGAAGCTTTCTTT
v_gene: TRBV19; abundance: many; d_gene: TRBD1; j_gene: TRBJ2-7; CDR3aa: CASSIGQGTYEQYF; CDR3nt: TGTGCCAGTAGTATCGGACAGGGGACCTACGAGCAGTACTTC
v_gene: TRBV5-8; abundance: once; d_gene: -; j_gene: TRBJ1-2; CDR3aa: CASSFDRFSWDYGYTF; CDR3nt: TGTGCCAGCAGCTTCGACAGGTTCTCCTGGGACTATGGCTACACCTTC
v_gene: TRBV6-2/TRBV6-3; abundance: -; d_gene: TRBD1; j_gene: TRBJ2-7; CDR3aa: CASSNPGTALNEQYF; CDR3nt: TGTGCCAGCAGTAATCCCGGGACAGCTCTTAACGAGCAGTACTTC
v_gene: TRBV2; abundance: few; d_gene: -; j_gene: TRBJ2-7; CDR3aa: CASSEETTTEQYF; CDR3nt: TGTGCCAGCAGTGAGGAGACGACGACCGAGCAGTACTTC
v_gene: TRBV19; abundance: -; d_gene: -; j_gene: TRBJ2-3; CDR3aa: CASKGQTDTQYF; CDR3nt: TGTGCCAGTAAAGGACAGACAGATACGCAGTATTTT
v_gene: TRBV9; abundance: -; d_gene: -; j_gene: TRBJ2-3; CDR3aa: CASSVSSSTDTQYF; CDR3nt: TGTGCCAGCAGCGTCAGTTCTAGCACAGATACGCAGTATTTT
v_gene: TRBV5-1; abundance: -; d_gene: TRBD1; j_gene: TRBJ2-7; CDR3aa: CASSPPPPGGRNEQYF; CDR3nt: TGCGCCAGCAGCCCTCCCCCCCCAGGGGGCCGAAACGAGCAGTACTTC